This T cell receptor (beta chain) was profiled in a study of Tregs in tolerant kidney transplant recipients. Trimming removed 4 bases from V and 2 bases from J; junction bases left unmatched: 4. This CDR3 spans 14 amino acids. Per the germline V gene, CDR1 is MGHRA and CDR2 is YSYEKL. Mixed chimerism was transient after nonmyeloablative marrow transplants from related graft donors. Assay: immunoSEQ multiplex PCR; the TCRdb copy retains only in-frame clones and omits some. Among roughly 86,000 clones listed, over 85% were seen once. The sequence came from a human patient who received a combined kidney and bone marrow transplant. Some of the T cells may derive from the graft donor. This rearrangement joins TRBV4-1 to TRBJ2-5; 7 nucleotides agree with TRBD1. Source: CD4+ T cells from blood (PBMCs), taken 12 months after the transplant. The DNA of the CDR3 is TGCGCCAGCAGCCCCACAGGGGCTCAAGAGACCCAGTACTTC. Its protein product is CASSPTGAQETQYF.